A selection of T cell receptor beta chains follows, all from one sample in a study of blood T cell repertoires in COVID-19. Method: immunoSEQ multiplex PCR; TCRdb's copy keeps in-frame clones and lacks some. The repertoire holds approximately 500,000 clones, with roughly 91% as singletons. Sample: peripheral blood. These receptor sequences come from a woman aged 45-65 years with COVID-19, enrolled during active disease. CDR3s include the opening cysteine and the closing phenylalanine or tryptophan. D genes are given only for firm matches. Only part of the rows carry a size: once, few, many, or a class if the clone is expanded.

size	V	D	J	DNA	CDR3
once	TRBV12-3/TRBV12-4	TRBD1	TRBJ1-3	TGTGCCAGCAGGGGGCCAGGGGGCACCATATATTTT	CASRGPGGTIYF
-	TRBV19	TRBD1	TRBJ1-1	TGTGCCAGTAGTATTTACAGGGGTGAAGCTTTCTTT	CASSIYRGEAFF
-	TRBV5-8	-	TRBJ1-2	TGTGCCAGCAGCTTGGATATACAGGGTTATGGTAGAGGCTACACCTTC	CASSLDIQGYGRGYTF
-	TRBV29-1	-	TRBJ2-2	TGCAGCGGGGGGAATGGACAGACGAACACCGGGGAGCTGTTTTTT	CSGGNGQTNTGELFF
-	TRBV7-9	-	TRBJ2-7	TGTGCCAGCAGCTTAGCGCTCCAGAAGCAGTACTTC	CASSLALQKQYF
-	TRBV6-5	-	TRBJ1-5	TGTGCCAGCACGGGGGGACTCAATCAGCCCCAGCATTTT	CASTGGLNQPQHF
once	TRBV11-2	-	TRBJ2-7	TGTGCCAGCAGCAAGACAGTATCCTTGGGGGAGCAGTACTTC	CASSKTVSLGEQYF
few	TRBV5-1	-	TRBJ2-3	TGCGCCAGCAGCAACCAGGGGAGGGGTGTAGATACGCAGTATTTT	CASSNQGRGVDTQYF
-	TRBV28	TRBD1	TRBJ1-6	TGTGCCAGCAGTTCAGGACAGGGGACTATCCACTTT	CASSSGQGTIHF
-	TRBV5-5	TRBD2	TRBJ2-3	TGTGCCAGCAGCCCACCACCGGGACTAGCGGGGGGGCCAACAGATACGCAGTATTTT	CASSPPPGLAGGPTDTQYF
-	TRBV10-3	-	TRBJ2-1	TGTGCCATCAGGGCTACAGGGAATTCCTACAATGAGCAGTTCTTC	CAIRATGNSYNEQFF